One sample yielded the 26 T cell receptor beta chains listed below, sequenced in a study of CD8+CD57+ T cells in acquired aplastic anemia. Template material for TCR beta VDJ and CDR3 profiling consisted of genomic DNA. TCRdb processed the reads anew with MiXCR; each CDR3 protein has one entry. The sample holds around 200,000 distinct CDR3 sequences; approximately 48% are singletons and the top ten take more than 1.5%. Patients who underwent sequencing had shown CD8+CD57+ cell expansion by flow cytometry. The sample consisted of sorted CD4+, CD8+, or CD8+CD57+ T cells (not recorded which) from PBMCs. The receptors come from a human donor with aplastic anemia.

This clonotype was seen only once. CDR3 sequence (DNA): TGTGCCACCAGCTCGAGGGAGGGCTCTGGAAACACCCTGTATTTT. Translated: CATSSREGSGNTLYF. The V gene is TRBV15, the J gene TRBJ1-3; D call uncertain. V was cut by 5 bases and J by 16 bases, with 27 bases left in between. CDR3 size: 15 residues. Germline-derived CDR1 and CDR2 are LNHNV and YYDKDF (reference sequence). Together with reference TRBV15 and TRBJ1-3, the CDR3 gives the full variable domain: DAMVIQNPRYQVTQFGKPVTLSCSQTLNHNVMYWYQQKSSQAPKLLFHYYDKDFNNEADTPDNFQSRRPNTSFCFLDIRSPGLGDTAMYLCATSSREGSGNTLYFGEGSWLTVV.

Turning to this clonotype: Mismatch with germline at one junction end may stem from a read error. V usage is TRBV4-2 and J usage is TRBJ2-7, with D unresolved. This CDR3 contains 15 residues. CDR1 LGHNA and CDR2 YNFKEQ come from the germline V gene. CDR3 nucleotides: TGTGCCAGCAGCCAAGGGGGTGTGTCTTCCTACGGGCAGTACTTC. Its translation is CASSQGGVSSYGQYF.

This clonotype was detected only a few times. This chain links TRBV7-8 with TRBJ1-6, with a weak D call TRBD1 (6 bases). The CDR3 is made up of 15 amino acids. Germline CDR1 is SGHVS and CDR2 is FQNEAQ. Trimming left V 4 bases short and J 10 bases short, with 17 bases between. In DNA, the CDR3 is TGTGCCAGCAGCTCATCCACAGGGTTTGCATCACCCCTCCACTTT. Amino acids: CASSSSTGFASPLHF.

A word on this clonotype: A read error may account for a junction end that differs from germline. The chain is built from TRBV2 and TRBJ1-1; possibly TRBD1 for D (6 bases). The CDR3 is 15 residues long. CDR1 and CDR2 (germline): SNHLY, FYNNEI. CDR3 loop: CTSGDGGGSNTEAFF. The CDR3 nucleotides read TGTACCAGCGGAGACGGGGGCGGGTCGAACACTGAAGCTTTCTTT.

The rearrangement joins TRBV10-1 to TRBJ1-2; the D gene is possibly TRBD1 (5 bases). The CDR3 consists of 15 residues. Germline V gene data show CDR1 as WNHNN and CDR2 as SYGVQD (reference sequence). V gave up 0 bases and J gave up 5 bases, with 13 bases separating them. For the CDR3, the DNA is TGCGCCAGCAGTGAGTCGAGCCAGGGAGATTATGGCTACACCTTC. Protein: CASSESSQGDYGYTF.

CDR3 sequence reads: CASSLELGAGELFF. As DNA, the CDR3 is TGTGCCAGCAGCTTAGAACTTGGCGCCGGGGAGCTGTTTTTT. V usage is TRBV7-3 and J usage is TRBJ2-2; no firm D call. The CDR3 contains 14 residues. Germline CDR1 reads SGHTA; CDR2 reads FQGTGA. The V end lost 2 bases, the J end lost 6 bases, and 10 bases lay between the germline ends.

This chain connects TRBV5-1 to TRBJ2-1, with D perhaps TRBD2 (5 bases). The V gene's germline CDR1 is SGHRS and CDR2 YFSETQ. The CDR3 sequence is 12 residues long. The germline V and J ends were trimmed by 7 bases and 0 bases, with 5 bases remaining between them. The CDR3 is CASGSSYNEQFF. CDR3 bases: TGCGCCAGCGGGAGCTCCTACAATGAGCAGTTCTTC.

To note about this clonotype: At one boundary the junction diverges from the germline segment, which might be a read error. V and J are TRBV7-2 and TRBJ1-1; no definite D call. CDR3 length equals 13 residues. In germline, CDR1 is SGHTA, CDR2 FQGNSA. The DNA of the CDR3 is TGCGCCAGCAGCTTATCGGTAGAGACTGAAGCCTTCTTT. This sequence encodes CASSLSVETEAFF.

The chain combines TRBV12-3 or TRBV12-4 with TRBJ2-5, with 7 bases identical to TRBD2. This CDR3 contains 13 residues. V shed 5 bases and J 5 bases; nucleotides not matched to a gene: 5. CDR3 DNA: TGTGCCAGCAGTATTTCGCGGGGGGAGACCCAGTACTTC. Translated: CASSISRGETQYF.

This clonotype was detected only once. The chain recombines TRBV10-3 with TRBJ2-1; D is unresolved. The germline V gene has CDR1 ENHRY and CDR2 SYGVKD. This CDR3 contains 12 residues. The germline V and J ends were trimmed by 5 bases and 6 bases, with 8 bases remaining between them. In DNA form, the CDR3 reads TGTGCCATCAGTTCCCACACCAATGAGCAGTTCTTC. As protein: CAISSHTNEQFF.

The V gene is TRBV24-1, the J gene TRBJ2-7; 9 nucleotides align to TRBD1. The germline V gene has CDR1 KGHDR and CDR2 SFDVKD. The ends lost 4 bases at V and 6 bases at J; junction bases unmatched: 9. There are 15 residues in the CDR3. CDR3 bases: TGTGCCACCAGTGAGCCCGGGACAGGGCGGTTCGAGCAGTACTTC. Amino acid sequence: CATSEPGTGRFEQYF.

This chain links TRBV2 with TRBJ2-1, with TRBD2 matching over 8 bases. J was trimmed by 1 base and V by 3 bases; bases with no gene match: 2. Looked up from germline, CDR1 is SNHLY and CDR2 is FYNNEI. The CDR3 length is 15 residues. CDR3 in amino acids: CASSDSGGSYNEQFF. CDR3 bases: TGTGCCAGCAGTGACAGCGGGGGTTCCTACAATGAGCAGTTCTTC.

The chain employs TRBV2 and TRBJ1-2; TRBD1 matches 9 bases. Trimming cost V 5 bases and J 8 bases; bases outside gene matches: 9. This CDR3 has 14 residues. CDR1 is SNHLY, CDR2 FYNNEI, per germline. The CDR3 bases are TGTGCCAGCAGTTTTGTGGGACAGGGTCGAGGCTACACCTTC. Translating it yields CASSFVGQGRGYTF. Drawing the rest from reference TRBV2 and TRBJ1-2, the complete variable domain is EPEVTQTPSHQVTQMGQEVILRCVPISNHLYFYWYRQILGQKVEFLVSFYNNEISEKSEIFDDQFSVERPDGSNFTLKIRSTKLEDSAMYFCASSFVGQGRGYTFGSGTRLTVV.

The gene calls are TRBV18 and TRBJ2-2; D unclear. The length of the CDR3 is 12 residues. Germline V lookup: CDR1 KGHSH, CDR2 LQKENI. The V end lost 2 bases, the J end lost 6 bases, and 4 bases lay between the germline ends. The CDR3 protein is CASSPGAGELFF. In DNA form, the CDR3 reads TGTGCCAGCTCACCAGGGGCCGGGGAGCTGTTTTTT.

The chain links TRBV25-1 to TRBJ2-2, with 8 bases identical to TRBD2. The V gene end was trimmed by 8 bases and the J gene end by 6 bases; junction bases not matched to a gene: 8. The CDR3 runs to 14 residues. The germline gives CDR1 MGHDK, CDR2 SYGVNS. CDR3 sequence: CASRRGLAPGELFF. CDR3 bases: TGTGCCAGCCGCCGAGGACTAGCCCCCGGGGAGCTGTTTTTT.

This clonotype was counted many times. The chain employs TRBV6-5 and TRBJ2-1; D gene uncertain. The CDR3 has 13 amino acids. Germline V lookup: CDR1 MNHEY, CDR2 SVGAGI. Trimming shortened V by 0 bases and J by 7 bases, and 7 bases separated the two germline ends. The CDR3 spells CASSYSARNEQFF. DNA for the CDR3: TGTGCCAGCAGTTACTCGGCCAGGAATGAGCAGTTCTTC.

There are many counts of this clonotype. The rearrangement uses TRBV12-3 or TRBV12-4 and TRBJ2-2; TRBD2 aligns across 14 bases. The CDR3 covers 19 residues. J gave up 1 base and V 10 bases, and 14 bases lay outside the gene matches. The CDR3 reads CAISARLAGGHLNTGELFF. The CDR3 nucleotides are TGTGCCATCAGCGCCCGACTAGCGGGAGGGCACCTGAACACCGGGGAGCTGTTTTTT.

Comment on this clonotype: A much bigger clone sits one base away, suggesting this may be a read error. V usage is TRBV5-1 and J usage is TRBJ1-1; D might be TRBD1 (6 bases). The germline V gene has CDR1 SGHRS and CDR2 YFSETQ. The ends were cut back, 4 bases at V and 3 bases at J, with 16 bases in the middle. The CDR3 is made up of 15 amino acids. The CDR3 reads CASSPRGAGDTEAFF. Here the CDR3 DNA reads TGCGCCAGCAGCCCAAGGGGGGCCGGAGACACTGAAGCTTTCTTT. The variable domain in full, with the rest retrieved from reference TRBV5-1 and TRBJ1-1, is KAGVTQTPRYLIKTRGQQVTLSCSPISGHRSVSWYQQTPGQGLQFLFEYFSETQRNKGNFPGRFSGRQFSNSRSEMNVSTLELGDSALYLCASSPRGAGDTEAFFGQGTRLTVV.

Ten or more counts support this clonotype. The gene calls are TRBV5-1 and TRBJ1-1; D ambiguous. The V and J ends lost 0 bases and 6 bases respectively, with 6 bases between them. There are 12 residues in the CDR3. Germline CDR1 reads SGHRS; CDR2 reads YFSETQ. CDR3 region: CASSLDISEAFF. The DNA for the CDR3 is TGCGCCAGCAGCTTGGACATCTCTGAAGCTTTCTTT.

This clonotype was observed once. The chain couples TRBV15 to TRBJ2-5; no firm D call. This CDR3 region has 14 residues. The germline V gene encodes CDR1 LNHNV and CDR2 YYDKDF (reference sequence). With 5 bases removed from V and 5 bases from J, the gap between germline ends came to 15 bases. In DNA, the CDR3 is TGTGCCACCAGCGATCGGAAGGGATGGGAGACCCAGTACTTC. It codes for CATSDRKGWETQYF.

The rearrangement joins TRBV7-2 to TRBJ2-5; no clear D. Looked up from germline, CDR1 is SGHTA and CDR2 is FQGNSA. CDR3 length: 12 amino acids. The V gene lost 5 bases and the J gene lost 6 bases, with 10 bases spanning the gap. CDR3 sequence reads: CASSPAPKTQYF. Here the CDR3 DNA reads TGTGCCAGCAGCCCCGCCCCTAAGACCCAGTACTTC. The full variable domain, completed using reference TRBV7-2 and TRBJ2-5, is GAGVSQSPSNKVTEKGKDVELRCDPISGHTALYWYRQSLGQGLEFLIYFQGNSAPDKSGLPSDRFSAERTGGSVSTLTIQRTQQEDSAVYLCASSPAPKTQYFGPGTRLLVL.

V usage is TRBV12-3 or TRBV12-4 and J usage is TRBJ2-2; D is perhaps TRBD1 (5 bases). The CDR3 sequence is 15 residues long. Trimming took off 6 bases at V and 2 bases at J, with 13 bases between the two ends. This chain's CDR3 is CASRIPQGNTGELFF. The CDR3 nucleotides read TGTGCCAGCAGAATTCCTCAGGGTAACACCGGGGAGCTGTTTTTT.

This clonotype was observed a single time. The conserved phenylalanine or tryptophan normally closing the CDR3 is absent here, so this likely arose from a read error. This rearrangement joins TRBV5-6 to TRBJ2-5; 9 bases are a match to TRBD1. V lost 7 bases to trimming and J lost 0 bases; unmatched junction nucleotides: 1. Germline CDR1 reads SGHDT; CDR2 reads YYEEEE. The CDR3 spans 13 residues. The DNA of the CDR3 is TGTGCCAGCGGACAGGGGTACCAAGAGACCCAGTACTCC. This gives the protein CASGQGYQETQYS.

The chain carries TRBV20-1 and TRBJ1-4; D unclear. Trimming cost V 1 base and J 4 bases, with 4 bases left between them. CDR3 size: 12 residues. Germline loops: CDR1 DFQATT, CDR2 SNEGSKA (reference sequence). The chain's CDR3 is CSARGVNEKLFF. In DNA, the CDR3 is TGCAGTGCTAGAGGAGTTAATGAAAAACTGTTTTTT.

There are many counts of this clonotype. CDR3 protein: CASSLEAGFYGYTF. The CDR3 region has the DNA TGTGCCAGCAGCTTAGAAGCAGGCTTCTATGGCTACACCTTC. V is TRBV11-2 and J is TRBJ1-2, with D hard to call. The CDR3 covers 14 residues. The germline V gene has CDR1 SGHAT and CDR2 FQNNGV. V was cut by 0 bases and J by 4 bases, with 9 bases left in between. The variable domain in full, completed from reference TRBV11-2 and TRBJ1-2, reads EAGVAQSPRYKIIEKRQSVAFWCNPISGHATLYWYQQILGQGPKLLIQFQNNGVVDDSQLPKDRFSAERLKGVDSTLKIQPAKLEDSAVYLCASSLEAGFYGYTFGSGTRLTVV.

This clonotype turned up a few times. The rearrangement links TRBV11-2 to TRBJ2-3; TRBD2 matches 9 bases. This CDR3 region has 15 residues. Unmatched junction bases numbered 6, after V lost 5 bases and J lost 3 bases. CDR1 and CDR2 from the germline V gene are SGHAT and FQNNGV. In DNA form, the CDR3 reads TGTGCCAGCAGCAAATGGACTAGCGCGACAGATACGCAGTATTTT. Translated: CASSKWTSATDTQYF.